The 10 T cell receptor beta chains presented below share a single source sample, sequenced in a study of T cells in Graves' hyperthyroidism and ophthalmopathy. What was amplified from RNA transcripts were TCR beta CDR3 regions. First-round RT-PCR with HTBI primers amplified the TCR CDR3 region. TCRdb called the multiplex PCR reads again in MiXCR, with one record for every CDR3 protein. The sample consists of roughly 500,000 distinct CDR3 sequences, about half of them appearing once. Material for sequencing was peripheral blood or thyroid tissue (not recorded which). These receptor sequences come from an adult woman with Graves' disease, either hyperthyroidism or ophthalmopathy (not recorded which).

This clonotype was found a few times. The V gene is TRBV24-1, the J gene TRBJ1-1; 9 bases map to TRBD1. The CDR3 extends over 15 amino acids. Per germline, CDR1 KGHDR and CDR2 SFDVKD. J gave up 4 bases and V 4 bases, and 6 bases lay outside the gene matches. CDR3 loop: CATSDPRQGGTEAFF. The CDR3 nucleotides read TGTGCCACCAGTGACCCTAGACAGGGGGGCACTGAAGCTTTCTTT.

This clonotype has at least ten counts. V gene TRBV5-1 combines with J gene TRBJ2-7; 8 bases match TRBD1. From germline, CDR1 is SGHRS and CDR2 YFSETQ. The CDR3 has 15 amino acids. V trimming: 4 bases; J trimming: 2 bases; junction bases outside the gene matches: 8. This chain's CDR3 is CASSRQGSAAYEQYF. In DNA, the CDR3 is TGCGCCAGCAGCAGACAGGGGAGCGCCGCCTACGAGCAGTACTTC.

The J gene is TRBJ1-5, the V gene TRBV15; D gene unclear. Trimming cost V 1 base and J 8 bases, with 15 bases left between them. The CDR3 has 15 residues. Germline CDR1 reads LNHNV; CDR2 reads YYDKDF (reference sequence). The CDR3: CATSRVGAGFKPQHF. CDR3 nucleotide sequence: TGTGCCACCAGCAGAGTAGGAGCCGGTTTTAAGCCCCAGCATTTT.

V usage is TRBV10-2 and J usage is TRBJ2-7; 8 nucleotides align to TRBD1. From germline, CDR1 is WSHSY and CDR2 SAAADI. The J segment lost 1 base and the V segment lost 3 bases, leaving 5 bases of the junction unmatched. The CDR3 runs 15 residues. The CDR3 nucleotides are TGCGCCAGCAGTGACACCAGGGGGCCTTCCTACGAGCAGTACTTC. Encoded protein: CASSDTRGPSYEQYF.

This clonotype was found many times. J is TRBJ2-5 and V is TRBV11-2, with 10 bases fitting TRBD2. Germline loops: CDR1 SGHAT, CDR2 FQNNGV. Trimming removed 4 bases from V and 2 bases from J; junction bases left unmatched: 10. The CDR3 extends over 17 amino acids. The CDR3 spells CASSSGASGSVQETQYF. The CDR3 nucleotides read TGTGCCAGCAGCTCCGGGGCTAGCGGGAGTGTACAAGAGACCCAGTACTTC.

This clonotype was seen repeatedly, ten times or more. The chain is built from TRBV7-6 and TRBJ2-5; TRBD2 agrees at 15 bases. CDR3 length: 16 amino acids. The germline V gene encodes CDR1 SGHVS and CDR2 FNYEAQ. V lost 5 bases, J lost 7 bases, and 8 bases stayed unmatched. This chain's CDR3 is CASSPRTSGRAGTQYF. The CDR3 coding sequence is TGTGCCAGCAGCCCACGGACTAGCGGGAGGGCCGGGACCCAGTACTTC.

The CDR3 sequence is CSAIVADSPEQYF. CDR3 DNA: TGCAGTGCTATTGTTGCGGACTCTCCCGAGCAGTACTTC. This chain links TRBV20-1 with TRBJ2-7; a possible D gene is TRBD2 (5 bases). Germline assignment: CDR1 DFQATT and CDR2 SNEGSKA (reference sequence). The CDR3 totals 13 residues. V was clipped by 4 bases and J by 6 bases, with 16 bases between them.

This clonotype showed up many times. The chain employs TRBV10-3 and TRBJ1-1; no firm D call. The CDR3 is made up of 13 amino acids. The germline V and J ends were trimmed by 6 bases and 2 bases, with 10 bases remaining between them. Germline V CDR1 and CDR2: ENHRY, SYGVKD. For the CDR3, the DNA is TGTGCCATCAGACCGACACCTAACACTGAAGCTTTCTTT. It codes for CAIRPTPNTEAFF.

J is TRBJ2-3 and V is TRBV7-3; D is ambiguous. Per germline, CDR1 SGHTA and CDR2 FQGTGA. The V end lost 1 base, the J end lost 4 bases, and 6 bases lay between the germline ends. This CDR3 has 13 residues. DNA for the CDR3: TGTGCCAGCAGCTTAAGATTCGCAGATACGCAGTATTTT. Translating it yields CASSLRFADTQYF.

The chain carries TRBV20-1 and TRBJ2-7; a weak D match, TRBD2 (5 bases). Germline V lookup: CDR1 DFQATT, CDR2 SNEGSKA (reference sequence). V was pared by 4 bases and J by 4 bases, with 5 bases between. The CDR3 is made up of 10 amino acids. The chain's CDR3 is CSATGYEQYF. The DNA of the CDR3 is TGCAGTGCTACGGGGTACGAGCAGTACTTC.